This record concerns one TCR beta chain sequence. The table came from immunoSEQ multiplex PCR; TCRdb's copy has only in-frame clones and leaves some out. The data hold 90,000 or so clones, with just under 80% observed a single time. This entry is derived from a study of PD-1 blockade in classical Hodgkin lymphoma. The sample's time point: cycle 4 day 1 (C4D1), after six to seven weeks of nivolumab. With no exception, relapse followed autologous stem cell transplantation in all patients, and brentuximab vedotin exposure varied. Germline CDR1 is SEHNR and CDR2 is FQNEAQ (reference sequence). V was trimmed by 5 bases and J by 4 bases, leaving 14 bases between them. The CDR3 runs to 14 residues.

V and J are TRBV7-9 and TRBJ1-1, with D perhaps matching TRBD1 (6 bases). The TCR sequence derives from a human donor with classical Hodgkin lymphoma. The source was peripheral blood mononuclear cells (PBMCs), collected before the fourth cycle of nivolumab. CDR3 DNA: TGTGCCAGCAGCGAACAGGGAGGGTTCACTGAAGCTTTCTTT. Translating gives CASSEQGGFTEAFF.